The 18 T cell receptor beta chains presented below share a single source sample, sequenced in a study of T cells in localized non-small cell lung cancer. Sequencing used immunoSEQ multiplex PCR; TCRdb keeps in-frame clones, though not all of them. The table includes around 83,000 clones, around 80% detected once. Here the sequenced sample was PBMCs, taken before any cancer treatment. These receptors were obtained from a man between 40 and 70 years old with stage II squamous cell lung carcinoma.

The chain employs TRBV7-6 and TRBJ2-7; D uncertain. Germline lookup yields CDR1 SGHVS and CDR2 FNYEAQ. CDR3 length: 14 residues. V lost 1 base to trimming and J lost 4 bases, with 11 bases between them. The CDR3, as DNA: TGTGCCAGCAGCTTAGATGAGGTCAGATACGAGCAGTACTTC. Protein sequence: CASSLDEVRYEQYF.

This clone was counted only a few times. The chain is built from TRBV7-9 and TRBJ1-4; D is uncertain. V was cut by 4 bases and J by 0 bases, with 12 bases left in between. CDR1 SEHNR and CDR2 FQNEAQ come from the germline V gene (reference sequence). The CDR3 runs 16 residues. CDR3 sequence (DNA): TGTGCCAGCAGCTCCCTTAAGAGTGCAACTAATGAAAAACTGTTTTTT. Protein product: CASSSLKSATNEKLFF.

In its sample, this clone was seen once. The chain couples TRBV5-4 to TRBJ2-3; D remains unclear. The CDR3 is made up of 14 amino acids. Deletions cut 4 bases from V and 2 bases from J, with 11 bases between. CDR1 is SGHNT and CDR2 is YYREEE in the germline V gene (reference sequence). CDR3 DNA: TGTGCCAGCAGCCCGGCGAGCCTCACAGATACGCAGTATTTT. Protein product: CASSPASLTDTQYF. Looking up the rest from reference TRBV5-4 and TRBJ2-3 gives the full variable domain: ETGVTQSPTHLIKTRGQQVTLRCSSQSGHNTVSWYQQALGQGPQFIFQYYREEENGRGNFPPRFSGLQFPNYSSELNVNALELDDSALYLCASSPASLTDTQYFGPGTRLTVL.

This clone was observed a single time. The V call is TRBV5-5, the J call TRBJ1-4, with 7 positions matching TRBD1. V lost 0 bases to trimming and J lost 0 bases; unmatched junction nucleotides: 11. Germline lookup yields CDR1 SGHKS and CDR2 YYEKEE (reference sequence). This CDR3 region has 19 residues. The CDR3 spells CASSLGTGTLAATNEKLFF. The CDR3 region has the DNA TGTGCCAGCAGCTTGGGGACAGGCACCCTCGCTGCAACTAATGAAAAACTGTTTTTT.

This clone was seen a handful of times. The chain joins TRBV10-3 to TRBJ1-1; D is unresolved. Germline assignment: CDR1 ENHRY and CDR2 SYGVKD. This CDR3 has 14 residues. Trimming pared 3 bases from V and 1 base from J, leaving 9 bases between. CDR3 sequence: CAISDRTGNTEAFF. The CDR3 DNA sequence: TGTGCCATCAGTGACCGGACGGGGAACACTGAAGCTTTCTTT.

This clone was seen only a few times. J is TRBJ1-5 and V is TRBV28, with TRBD1 matching 7 bases. This CDR3 is built from 14 residues. From germline, CDR1 is MDHEN and CDR2 SYDVKM. The V and J ends lost 6 bases and 5 bases, in that order; junction bases with no gene match: 7. The CDR3 is CASSQGVVDQPQHF. CDR3 sequence (DNA): TGTGCCAGCAGCCAGGGGGTTGTCGATCAGCCCCAGCATTTT. Variable domain in full (rest from reference TRBV28 and TRBJ1-5): DVKVTQSSRYLVKRTGEKVFLECVQDMDHENMFWYRQDPGLGLRLIYFSYDVKMKEKGDIPEGYSVSREKKERFSLILESASTNQTSMYLCASSQGVVDQPQHFGDGTRLSIL.

V is TRBV11-2 and J is TRBJ2-3; 10 bases match TRBD2. This CDR3 is 19 amino acids long. The germline V gene encodes CDR1 SGHAT and CDR2 FQNNGV. With V trimmed by 0 bases and J by 4 bases, 13 bases remained unmatched. The CDR3 loop is CASSLEPQSGGAGADTQYF. The CDR3 DNA reads TGTGCCAGCAGCTTAGAACCACAAAGCGGGGGGGCCGGCGCAGATACGCAGTATTTT.

This chain's CDR3 is CASSPQEPTGGPQHF. In DNA, the CDR3 is TGTGCCAGCTCACCACAGGAGCCCACGGGAGGGCCCCAGCATTTT. The V and J genes are TRBV18 and TRBJ1-5, with D hard to call. CDR1 KGHSH and CDR2 LQKENI come from the germline V gene. The CDR3 has 15 residues. The V end was cut by 1 base, the J end by 9 bases, with 16 bases between.

The V and J genes are TRBV25-1 and TRBJ2-7; D is undetermined. V lost 3 bases and J lost 5, with 17 bases in between. This CDR3 region has 15 residues. Germline values: CDR1 MGHDK, CDR2 SYGVNS. The CDR3 region is CASSDLGSSGNEQYF. The CDR3 DNA reads TGTGCCAGCAGTGATCTGGGTTCGTCAGGAAACGAGCAGTACTTC.

The chain has TRBV19 and TRBJ2-1; perhaps TRBD2 as D (5 bases). Trimming stripped 1 base from V and 4 bases from J, with 14 bases between. The CDR3 spans 16 residues. CDR1 LNHDA and CDR2 SQIVND come from the germline V gene (reference sequence). The CDR3, as DNA: TGTGCCAGTAGTATAGCAGGTGGTAGCGTTTACAATGAGCAGTTCTTC. Residues: CASSIAGGSVYNEQFF.

This sequence joins TRBV9 and TRBJ1-1; the D gene is possibly TRBD1 (5 bases). Germline V gene lookup returns CDR1 SGDLS and CDR2 YYNGEE. The CDR3 consists of 13 residues. V lost 0 bases and J 6 bases, leaving 9 bases between the germline ends. In DNA form, the CDR3 reads TGTGCCAGCAGCGTAGGGGACCAACCTGAAGCTTTCTTT. Amino acids: CASSVGDQPEAFF.

This chain uses TRBV5-1 with TRBJ2-3, with D perhaps matching TRBD1 or TRBD2 (5 bases each). Germline loops: CDR1 SGHRS, CDR2 YFSETQ. The CDR3 sequence is 16 residues long. V lost 0 bases and J 0 bases, leaving 11 bases between the germline ends. CDR3 coding DNA: TGCGCCAGCAGCTTGGGGGGACCCACTAGCACAGATACGCAGTATTTT. This sequence encodes CASSLGGPTSTDTQYF.

This rearrangement joins TRBV5-1 to TRBJ2-3; D gene unclear. Germline-derived CDR1 and CDR2 are SGHRS and YFSETQ. The CDR3 loop spans 15 amino acids. V was pared by 5 bases and J by 0 bases, with 13 bases between. CDR3 residues: CASRRGPSSTDTQYF. CDR3 sequence (DNA): TGCGCCAGCAGGCGCGGACCCTCTAGCACAGATACGCAGTATTTT.

The rearrangement joins TRBV7-8 to TRBJ1-6; the D gene is possibly TRBD1 (5 bases). The CDR3 totals 16 residues. Trimming cost V 0 bases and J 3 bases, with 9 bases left between them. In germline, CDR1 is SGHVS, CDR2 FQNEAQ. The CDR3 coding sequence is TGTGCCAGCAGCTTAGCCAGGGTCCTCTATAATTCACCCCTCCACTTT. The encoded protein is CASSLARVLYNSPLHF. Full variable domain (missing parts from reference TRBV7-8 and TRBJ1-6): GAGVSQSPRYKVAKRGQDVALRCDPISGHVSLFWYQQALGQGPEFLTYFQNEAQLDKSGLPSDRFFAERPEGSVSTLKIQRTQQEDSAVYLCASSLARVLYNSPLHFGNGTRLTVT.

This chain connects TRBV5-4 to TRBJ1-2; D ambiguous. Trimming took off 4 bases at V and 2 bases at J, with 12 bases between the two ends. Per the germline V gene, CDR1 is SGHNT and CDR2 is YYREEE (reference sequence). This CDR3 has 14 residues. In DNA form, the CDR3 reads TGTGCCAGCAGCCCGGACGGCTACAACTATGGCTACACCTTC. Translation: CASSPDGYNYGYTF.

This chain uses TRBV6-5 with TRBJ1-6, with 9 positions matching TRBD1. The CDR3 runs to 15 residues. Germline assignment: CDR1 MNHEY and CDR2 SVGAGI. The V gene end was trimmed by 4 bases and the J gene end by 6 bases; junction bases not matched to a gene: 4. CDR3 coding DNA: TGTGCCAGCAGTTTCGGACAGGGGCGTAATTCACCCCTCCACTTT. It specifies CASSFGQGRNSPLHF.

The chain combines TRBV15 with TRBJ2-2; a weak D match, TRBD2 (6 bases). V was cut by 3 bases and J by 7 bases, with 15 bases left in between. CDR1 is LNHNV, CDR2 YYDKDF, per germline (reference sequence). The CDR3 spans 15 residues. In DNA, the CDR3 is TGTGCCACCAGCAGGAGACGGGAGAGGTTCGGGGAGCTGTTTTTT. Its protein is CATSRRRERFGELFF.

This clone occurred a few times. This chain connects TRBV5-4 to TRBJ2-7; the D is unclear. V lost 5 bases to trimming and J lost 1 base, with 10 bases between them. Germline assignment: CDR1 SGHNT and CDR2 YYREEE (reference sequence). The CDR3 spans 13 residues. CDR3 bases: TGTGCCAGCAGACGAGACGGGTCCTACGAGCAGTACTTC. It codes for CASRRDGSYEQYF.